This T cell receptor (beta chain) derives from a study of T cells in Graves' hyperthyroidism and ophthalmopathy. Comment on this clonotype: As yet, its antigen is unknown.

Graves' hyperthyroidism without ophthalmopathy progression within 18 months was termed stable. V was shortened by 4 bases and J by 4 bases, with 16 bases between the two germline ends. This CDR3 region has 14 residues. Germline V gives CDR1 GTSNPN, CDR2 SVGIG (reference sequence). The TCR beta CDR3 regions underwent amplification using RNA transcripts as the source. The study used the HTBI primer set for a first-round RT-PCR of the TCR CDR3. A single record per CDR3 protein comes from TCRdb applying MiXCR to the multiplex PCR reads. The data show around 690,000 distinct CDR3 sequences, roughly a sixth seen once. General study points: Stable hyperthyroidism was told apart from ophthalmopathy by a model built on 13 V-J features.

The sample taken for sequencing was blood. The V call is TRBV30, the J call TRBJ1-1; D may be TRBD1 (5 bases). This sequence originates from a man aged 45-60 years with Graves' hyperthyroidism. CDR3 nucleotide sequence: TGTGCCTGGACCCTGGGGGTGGGGGGCACTGAAGCTTTCTTT. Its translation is CAWTLGVGGTEAFF. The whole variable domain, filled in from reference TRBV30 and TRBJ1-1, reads SQTIHQWPATLVQPVGSPLSLECTVEGTSNPNLYWYRQAAGRGLQLLFYSVGIGQISSEVPQNLSASRPQDRQFILSSKKLLLSDSGFYLCAWTLGVGGTEAFFGQGTRLTVV.